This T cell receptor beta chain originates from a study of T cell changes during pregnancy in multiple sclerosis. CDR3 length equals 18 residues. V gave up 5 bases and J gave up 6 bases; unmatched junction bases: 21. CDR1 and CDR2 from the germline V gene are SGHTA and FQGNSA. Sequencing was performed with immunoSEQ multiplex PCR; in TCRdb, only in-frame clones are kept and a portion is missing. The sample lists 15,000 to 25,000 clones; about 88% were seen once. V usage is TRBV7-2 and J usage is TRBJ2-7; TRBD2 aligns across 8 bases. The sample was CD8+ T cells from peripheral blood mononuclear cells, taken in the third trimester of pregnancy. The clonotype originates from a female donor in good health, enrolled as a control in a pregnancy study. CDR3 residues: CASSPGGRTISVYSEQYF. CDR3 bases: TGTGCCAGCAGCCCGGGAGGGAGGACTATTAGCGTCTACTCCGAGCAGTACTTC.